This entry lists 14 T cell receptor beta chains sequenced from one sample in a study of blood T cell repertoires in COVID-19. Data came from immunoSEQ multiplex PCR; TCRdb stores just in-frame clones and leaves some out. The sample carries roughly 200,000 clones, around four fifths recorded once. What was sequenced was peripheral blood. Receptors originate from a woman aged 40-49 years with COVID-19, enrolled during active disease.

V is TRBV7-6 and J is TRBJ1-2, with TRBD1 matching over 7 bases. Losses at the gene ends were 1 base for V and 0 bases for J; bases not matched to a gene: 8. The CDR3 runs to 17 residues. Germline V gene sequence: CDR1 SGHVS, CDR2 FNYEAQ. CDR3 loop: CASSLESGGQANYGYTF. The CDR3 nucleotides are TGTGCCAGCAGCTTAGAATCAGGGGGGCAAGCTAACTATGGCTACACCTTC.

This clone showed up just a few times. The chain carries TRBV5-4 and TRBJ2-5; 7 bases are a match to TRBD2. Losses at the gene ends were 4 bases for V and 5 bases for J; bases not matched to a gene: 11. Germline lookup yields CDR1 SGHNT and CDR2 YYREEE (reference sequence). The CDR3 is 15 residues long. The CDR3 nucleotides are TGTGCCAGCAGCCTAACCCTAGCGGACGGGGAGACCCAGTACTTC. This sequence encodes CASSLTLADGETQYF.

This chain joins TRBV3-1 (or the pseudogene TRBV3-2) and TRBJ1-1; D perhaps matches TRBD1 (5 bases). V dropped 4 bases and J dropped 2 bases, with 11 bases sitting between them. Germline lookup yields CDR1 LGHDT and CDR2 YNNKEL (reference sequence). The CDR3 is 14 residues long. CDR3 coding DNA: TGTGCCAGCAGCCTAAAACAGGCAAACACTGAAGCTTTCTTT. Its protein product is CASSLKQANTEAFF.

This sequence joins TRBV9 and TRBJ2-3; D gene unclear. Germline lookup yields CDR1 SGDLS and CDR2 YYNGEE. Trimming pared 2 bases from V and 2 bases from J, leaving 3 bases between. This CDR3 contains 12 residues. This CDR3 reads CASSVYTDTQYF. CDR3 sequence (DNA): TGTGCCAGCAGCGTCTACACAGATACGCAGTATTTT.

The chain employs TRBV20-1 and TRBJ2-7; possible D gene TRBD2, 6 bases. CDR3 length: 13 amino acids. V was clipped by 3 bases and J by 3 bases, with 12 bases between them. Germline lookup yields CDR1 DFQATT and CDR2 SNEGSKA (reference sequence). In DNA form, the CDR3 reads TGCAGTGCTAGTGAAGGGACTTTCTACGAGCAGTACTTC. As protein: CSASEGTFYEQYF.

This chain links TRBV4-1 with TRBJ1-5; D gene ambiguous. Trimming shortened V by 3 bases and J by 0 bases, and 12 bases separated the two germline ends. This CDR3 region has 16 residues. Germline V gene sequence: CDR1 MGHRA, CDR2 YSYEKL. The CDR3 region has the DNA TGCGCCAGCAGCCATGTGTGGAGTTATAGCAATCAGCCCCAGCATTTT. Translation gives CASSHVWSYSNQPQHF.

V usage is TRBV15 and J usage is TRBJ1-2, with TRBD1 matching over 9 bases. The V segment lost 1 base and the J segment 4 bases; nucleotides outside the gene matches: 7. This CDR3 has 16 amino acids. Germline V CDR1 and CDR2: LNHNV, YYDKDF (reference sequence). The CDR3 DNA sequence: TGTGCCACCAGCAGAGCCCGGGACAGGGCGGGCTATGGCTACACCTTC. Translation gives CATSRARDRAGYGYTF.

This clone came up a few times. J is TRBJ2-7 and V is TRBV3-1 (or the pseudogene TRBV3-2), with TRBD2 matching 9 bases. The CDR3 spans 19 residues. In germline, CDR1 is LGHDT, CDR2 YNNKEL (reference sequence). V lost 7 bases, J lost 0 bases, and 19 bases stayed unmatched. CDR3 protein: CASTPPAGGPNPSSYEQYF. CDR3 sequence (DNA): TGTGCCAGCACTCCCCCCGCGGGAGGGCCTAACCCAAGCTCCTACGAGCAGTACTTC.

This rearrangement joins TRBV19 to TRBJ1-5, with unresolved D. Germline V gene lookup returns CDR1 LNHDA and CDR2 SQIVND (reference sequence). The CDR3 is 11 residues long. Trimming left V 9 bases short and J 7 bases short, with 10 bases between. CDR3 protein: CASRGGQPQHF. The CDR3 region has the DNA TGTGCCAGCCGGGGTGGCCAGCCCCAGCATTTT. Complete variable domain (other parts from reference TRBV19 and TRBJ1-5): DGGITQSPKYLFRKEGQNVTLSCEQNLNHDAMYWYRQDPGQGLRLIYYSQIVNDFQKGDIAEGYSVSREKKESFPLTVTSAQKNPTAFYLCASRGGQPQHFGDGTRLSIL.

The chain carries TRBV5-1 and TRBJ1-1; no clear D. The germline V gene has CDR1 SGHRS and CDR2 YFSETQ. V lost 2 bases to trimming and J lost 1 base, with 9 bases between them. The CDR3 covers 14 residues. This CDR3 is CASSFSNSNTEAFF. CDR3 nucleotide sequence: TGCGCCAGCAGCTTTAGTAACTCGAACACTGAAGCTTTCTTT.

The J gene is TRBJ1-1, the V gene TRBV5-1; 9 bases match TRBD1. CDR1 is SGHRS, CDR2 YFSETQ, per germline. This CDR3 is 14 amino acids long. The V segment lost 4 bases and the J segment 4 bases; nucleotides outside the gene matches: 5. CDR3 region: CASSPDRGATEAFF. The CDR3, as DNA: TGCGCCAGCAGCCCGGACAGGGGTGCCACTGAAGCTTTCTTT.

This chain connects TRBV19 to TRBJ2-1; the D is unclear. This CDR3 is 13 amino acids long. Trimming cost V 3 bases and J 5 bases, with 8 bases left between them. The germline CDR1 and CDR2 sequences are LNHDA and SQIVND (reference sequence). For the CDR3, the DNA is TGTGCCAGTAGTATCTTTGGAGACAATGAGCAGTTCTTC. It codes for CASSIFGDNEQFF. Complete variable domain (other parts from reference TRBV19 and TRBJ2-1): DGGITQSPKYLFRKEGQNVTLSCEQNLNHDAMYWYRQDPGQGLRLIYYSQIVNDFQKGDIAEGYSVSREKKESFPLTVTSAQKNPTAFYLCASSIFGDNEQFFGPGTRLTVL.

The chain uses TRBV28 and TRBJ2-7, with D tentatively TRBD1 (6 bases). The germline CDR1 and CDR2 sequences are MDHEN and SYDVKM. V lost 8 bases and J lost 3, with 20 bases in between. This CDR3 has 15 residues. The CDR3 reads CASGGGVEGGYEQYF. The CDR3 region has the DNA TGTGCCAGCGGGGGTGGGGTAGAAGGGGGCTACGAGCAGTACTTC.

This clone was detected only a few times. The CDR3 DNA reads TGTGCCAGCAGTATGGGAAGGGGTGGCAATCAGCCCCAGCATTTT. This encodes CASSMGRGGNQPQHF. The V gene is TRBV6-5, the J gene TRBJ1-5; perhaps TRBD1 as D (5 bases). The germline V gene encodes CDR1 MNHEY and CDR2 SVGAGI. The CDR3 runs 15 residues. Trimming removed 5 bases from V and 2 bases from J, with 13 bases in between.